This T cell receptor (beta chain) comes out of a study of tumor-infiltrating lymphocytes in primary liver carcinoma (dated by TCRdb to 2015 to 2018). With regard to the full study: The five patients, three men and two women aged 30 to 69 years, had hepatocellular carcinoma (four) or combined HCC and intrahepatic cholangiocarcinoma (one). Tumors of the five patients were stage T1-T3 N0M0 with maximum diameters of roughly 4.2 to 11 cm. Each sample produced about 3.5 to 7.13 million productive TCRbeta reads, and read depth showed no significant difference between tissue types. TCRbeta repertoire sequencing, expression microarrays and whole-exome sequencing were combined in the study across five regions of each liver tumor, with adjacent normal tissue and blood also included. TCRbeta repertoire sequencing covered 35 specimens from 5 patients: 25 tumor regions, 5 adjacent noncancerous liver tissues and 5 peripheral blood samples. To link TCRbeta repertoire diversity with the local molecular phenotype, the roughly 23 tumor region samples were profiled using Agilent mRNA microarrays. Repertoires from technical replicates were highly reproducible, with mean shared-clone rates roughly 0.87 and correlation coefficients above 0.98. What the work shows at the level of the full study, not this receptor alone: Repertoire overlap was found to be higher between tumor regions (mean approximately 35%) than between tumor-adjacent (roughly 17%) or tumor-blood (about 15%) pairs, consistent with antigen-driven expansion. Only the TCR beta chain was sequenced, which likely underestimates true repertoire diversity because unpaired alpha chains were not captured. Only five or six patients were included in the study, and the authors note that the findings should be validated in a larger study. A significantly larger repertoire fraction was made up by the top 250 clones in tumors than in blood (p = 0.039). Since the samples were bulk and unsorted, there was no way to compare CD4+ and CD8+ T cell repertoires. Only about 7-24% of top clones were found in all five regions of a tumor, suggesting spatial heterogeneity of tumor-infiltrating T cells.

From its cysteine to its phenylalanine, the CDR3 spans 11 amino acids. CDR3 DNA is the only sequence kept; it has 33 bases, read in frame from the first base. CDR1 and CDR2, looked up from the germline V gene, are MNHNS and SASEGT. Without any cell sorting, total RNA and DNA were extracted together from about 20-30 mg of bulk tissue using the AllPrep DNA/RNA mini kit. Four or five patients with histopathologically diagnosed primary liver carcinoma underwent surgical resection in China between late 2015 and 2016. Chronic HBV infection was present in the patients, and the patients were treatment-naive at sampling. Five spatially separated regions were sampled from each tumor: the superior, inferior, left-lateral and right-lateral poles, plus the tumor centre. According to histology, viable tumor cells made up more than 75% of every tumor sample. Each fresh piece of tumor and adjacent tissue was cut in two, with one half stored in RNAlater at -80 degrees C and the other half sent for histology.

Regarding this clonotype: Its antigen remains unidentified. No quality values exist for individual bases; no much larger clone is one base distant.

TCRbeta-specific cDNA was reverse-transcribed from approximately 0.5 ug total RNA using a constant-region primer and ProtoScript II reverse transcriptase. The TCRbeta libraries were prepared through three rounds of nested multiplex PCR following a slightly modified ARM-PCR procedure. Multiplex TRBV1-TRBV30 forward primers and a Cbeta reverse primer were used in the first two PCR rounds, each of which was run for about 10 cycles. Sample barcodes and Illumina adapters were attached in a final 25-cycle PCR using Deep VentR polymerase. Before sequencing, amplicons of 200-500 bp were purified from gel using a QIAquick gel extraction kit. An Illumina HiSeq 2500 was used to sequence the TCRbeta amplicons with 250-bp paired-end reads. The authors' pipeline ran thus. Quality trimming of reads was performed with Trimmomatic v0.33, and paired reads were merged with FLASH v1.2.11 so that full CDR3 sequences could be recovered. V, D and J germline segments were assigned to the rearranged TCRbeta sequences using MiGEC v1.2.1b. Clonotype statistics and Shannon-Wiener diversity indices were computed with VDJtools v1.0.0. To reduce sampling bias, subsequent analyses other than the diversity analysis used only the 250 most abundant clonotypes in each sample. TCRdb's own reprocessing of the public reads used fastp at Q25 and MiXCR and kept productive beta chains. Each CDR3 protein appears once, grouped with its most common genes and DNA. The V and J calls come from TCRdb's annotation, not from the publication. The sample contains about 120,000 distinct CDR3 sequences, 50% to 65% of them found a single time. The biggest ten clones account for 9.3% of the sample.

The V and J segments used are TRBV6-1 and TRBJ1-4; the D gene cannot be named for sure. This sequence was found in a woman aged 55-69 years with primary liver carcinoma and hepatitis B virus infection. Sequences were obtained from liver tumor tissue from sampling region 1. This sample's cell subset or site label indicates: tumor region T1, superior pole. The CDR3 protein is CDSSDYHGMFF. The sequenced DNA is TGTGATAGCAGTGACTACCATGGCATGTTTTTT.